This T cell receptor beta chain was obtained from a study of blood T cells in healthy people across ages. A sample-barcoded 5' primer and a J-beta primer mix were used in a second PCR of about 7 to 12 cycles. One entry per CDR3 protein, called by TCRdb with MiXCR from the 5' RACE reads. The data contain around 800,000 distinct CDR3 sequences, under 45% of them singletons. Study-wide points: Relative to aged donors, long-lived donors carried more naive CD4+ cells and displayed higher diversity.

Germline V gives CDR1 SQVTM, CDR2 ANQGSEA. Trimming took 6 bases from V and 4 from J, leaving 19 bases between them. This CDR3 comprises 15 residues. In regard to this clonotype: Its antigen is as yet unknown.

Donor samples were obtained from healthy Caucasian individuals from Russia, aged 6 to 90. Roughly 10 milliliters of peripheral blood were drawn from each donor into EDTA-treated tubes. Sequenced input: blood. V usage is TRBV29-1 and J usage is TRBJ2-1, with TRBD1 as a possible D gene (6 bases). This receptor was obtained from a man between 60 and 75 years old in good health. The CDR3: CSVAGTSRVYNEQFF. The CDR3 nucleotides are TGCAGCGTCGCCGGGACATCTAGGGTATACAATGAGCAGTTCTTC.